Listed below are T cell receptor beta chains from one sample, sequenced in a study of cytomegalovirus exposure and HLA in healthy donors. Profiling relied on immunoSEQ multiplex PCR, and the TCRdb table lists in-frame clones only, not all of them. The table records about 140,000 clones, around four fifths of them present only once. The sequenced sample was PBMCs. These receptors all come from a woman in her twenties or thirties in good health and CMV-seronegative. CDR3s include the opening cysteine and the closing phenylalanine or tryptophan. A D gene is named only where the DNA matches it firmly. Only some rows state a clone size, as once, few, many or a class for expanded clones.

d_call | j_call | v_call | clone_size | cdr3_nt | cdr3_aa
TRBD1 | TRBJ1-2 | TRBV28 | - | TGTGCCAGCAGTCAGCCCCGGACAGGGGAGTATGGCTACACCTTC | CASSQPRTGEYGYTF
- | TRBJ1-4 | TRBV6-4 | - | TGTGCCAGCTCCCCCGAGGAGGGAGGGGGAAAACTGTTTTTT | CASSPEEGGGKLFF
- | TRBJ1-1 | TRBV28 | - | TGTGCCAGCAGTTTATCAGGGATGAACACTGAAGCTTTCTTT | CASSLSGMNTEAFF
- | TRBJ1-2 | TRBV28 | few | TGTGCCAGCAGCTATAGAGGGTATGGCTACACCTTC | CASSYRGYGYTF
- | TRBJ1-1 | TRBV29-1 | - | TGCAGCGTTTCTAGGCTAAACACTGAAGCTTTCTTT | CSVSRLNTEAFF
- | TRBJ1-1 | TRBV6-6 | - | TGTGCCAGCACCAACCCCGTGAGGGTCACTGAAGCTTTCTTT | CASTNPVRVTEAFF
TRBD1 | TRBJ1-4 | TRBV5-1 | - | TGCGCCATACCGGGACAGGCGAATGAAAAACTGTTTTTT | CAIPGQANEKLFF
- | TRBJ1-2 | TRBV9 | - | TGTGCCAGCAGCGTAGCGGAACGCGGAGCCTATGGCTACACCTTC | CASSVAERGAYGYTF
- | TRBJ1-2 | TRBV19 | - | TGTGCCAGCTCCCGGGCAGGGGCGATTACTAACTATGGCTACACCTTC | CASSRAGAITNYGYTF
- | TRBJ1-3 | TRBV4-3 | - | TGCGCCAGCAGCCAAGTAAAAGCAAACCGCCCTGGAAACACCATATATTTT | CASSQVKANRPGNTIYF
TRBD1 | TRBJ2-5 | TRBV6-5 | - | TGTGCCAGCAGTTACGGCCAGGGGGCGCGGGAGACCCAGTACTTC | CASSYGQGARETQYF
- | TRBJ1-1 | TRBV28 | - | TGTGCCAGCAGTGTAGGGGGTTTTGGAATGAACACTGAAGCTTTCTTT | CASSVGGFGMNTEAFF
- | TRBJ2-1 | TRBV7-3 | - | TGTGCCAGCAGCTTACGGTCAGTTAGAGGGAGGAATGAGCAGTTCTTC | CASSLRSVRGRNEQFF
- | TRBJ1-2 | TRBV4-1 | few | TGCGCCAGCAGCCGCCCTCGGGAGGGGCAAGGCTACACCTTC | CASSRPREGQGYTF
- | TRBJ1-5 | TRBV18 | - | TGTGCCAGCTCACCACAACCAGGCCCTCTTAGCAATCAGCCCCAGCATTTT | CASSPQPGPLSNQPQHF
- | TRBJ1-1 | TRBV5-1 | - | TGCGCCAGCAGAAGACCAGGGGAGTCTAGAGCTTTCTTT | CASRRPGESRAFF
- | TRBJ1-1 | TRBV5-1 | - | TGCGCCAGCAGCTACCGCAGACAGTCTATGAGCACTGAAGCTTTCTTT | CASSYRRQSMSTEAFF
- | TRBJ2-2 | TRBV13 | - | TGTGCCAGCAGCCGTACGAAGGCAGGGGGGTCGAACACCGGGGAGCTGTTTTTT | CASSRTKAGGSNTGELFF
TRBD1 | TRBJ1-3 | TRBV10-2 | - | TGCGCCAGCAGTTTAGGGGGCACTGGAAACACCATATATTTT | CASSLGGTGNTIYF
- | TRBJ2-3 | TRBV10-3 | - | TGTGCCATCAGTTCCCTACAGGGCGATACGCAGTATTTT | CAISSLQGDTQYF
TRBD1 | TRBJ2-7 | TRBV10-3 | - | TGTGCCATCAGTGGACAGGGCGGCGACGAGCAGTACTTC | CAISGQGGDEQYF
TRBD1 | TRBJ2-3 | TRBV19 | once | TGTGCCAGTGGGGGACAGAGCACAGATACGCAGTATTTT | CASGGQSTDTQYF
TRBD2 | TRBJ2-7 | TRBV5-6 | - | TGTGCCAGCAGCTCGGGGGGGAATTTTTACGAGCAGTACTTC | CASSSGGNFYEQYF
- | TRBJ1-1 | TRBV5-1 | few | TGCGCCAGCAGCTTTGGACAGTCTATCAGAACTGAAGCTTTCTTT | CASSFGQSIRTEAFF
- | TRBJ2-3 | TRBV5-1 | - | TGCGCCACCGAGCTTGGTAGTGGCGGCAACAGAGGAGGTACGCAGTATTTT | CATELGSGGNRGGTQYF
- | TRBJ1-2 | TRBV5-1 | few | TGCGCCAGCAGCACAAGGGACACTAACTATGGCTACACCTTC | CASSTRDTNYGYTF
TRBD2 | TRBJ2-5 | TRBV9 | - | TGTGCCAGCAGCGCCCTGGGAGGGGAGGGAGAGACCCAGTACTTC | CASSALGGEGETQYF
TRBD1 | TRBJ2-7 | TRBV6-5 | medium-sized | TGTGCCAGCAGCCGTACAGGGGTCTACGAGCAGTACTTC | CASSRTGVYEQYF
TRBD2 | TRBJ2-3 | TRBV5-4 | - | TGTGCCAGCAGCAGAACTAGCGGGGGGCGAGGAGATACGCAGTATTTT | CASSRTSGGRGDTQYF
- | TRBJ2-5 | TRBV29-1 | - | TGCAGCGTGGCAGCGTACCAAGAGACCCAGTACTTC | CSVAAYQETQYF
- | TRBJ1-2 | TRBV7-9 | - | TGTGCCAGCAGATTCATCTACAGGAGAAATAACTATGGCTACACCTTC | CASRFIYRRNNYGYTF
TRBD1 | TRBJ1-1 | TRBV29-1 | - | TGCAGCGTTGAAGGGGGGACAGGGGCACGCACTGAAGCTTTCTTT | CSVEGGTGARTEAFF
- | TRBJ2-3 | TRBV9 | - | TGTGCCAGCTGGGAGGCAGCCACAGATACGCAGTATTTT | CASWEAATDTQYF
TRBD1 | TRBJ2-1 | TRBV10-3 | - | TGTGCCATCAGTGCCTCGACAGGGGGTTCCAATGAGCAGTTCTTC | CAISASTGGSNEQFF
- | TRBJ1-2 | TRBV2 | - | TGTGCCAGCAGCGAGGATGGCTACACCTTC | CASSEDGYTF
TRBD1 | TRBJ2-1 | TRBV6-4 | once | TGTGCCAGCAGTGACTCCCCGGACAGGGGGAATGAGCAGTTCTTC | CASSDSPDRGNEQFF
- | TRBJ2-7 | TRBV6-1 | - | TGTGCCAGCAGTGAATATTACGAGCAGTACTTC | CASSEYYEQYF
- | TRBJ1-6 | TRBV7-3 | few | TGTGCCAGCAGCAAAAAGGACTTCCTATCCCTCCACTTT | CASSKKDFLSLHF
TRBD1 | TRBJ2-3 | TRBV11-2 | - | TGTGCCAGCAGCTTGGGACAGGTTCGAACAGATACGCAGTATTTT | CASSLGQVRTDTQYF
TRBD1 | TRBJ2-7 | TRBV29-1 | - | TGCAGCGTTAGACAGGGGGTGGACGAGCAGTACTTC | CSVRQGVDEQYF
TRBD1 | TRBJ2-7 | TRBV27 | - | TGTGCCAGCAGTTTAGCCCAGGGGGTCGAGCAGTACTTC | CASSLAQGVEQYF
- | TRBJ2-1 | TRBV9 | - | TGTGCCAGCAGCCCCCGGGAAAACAATGAGCAGTTCTTC | CASSPRENNEQFF
TRBD1 | TRBJ2-2 | TRBV29-1 | once | TGCAGCGTTGCGACAGGGGGGATTAACACCGGGGAGCTGTTTTTT | CSVATGGINTGELFF
- | TRBJ1-1 | TRBV7-7 | few | TGTGCTAGCAGCTTAGGTTCGGACACTGAAGCTTTCTTT | CASSLGSDTEAFF
- | TRBJ1-3 | TRBV4-1 | - | TGCGCCAGCAGCCAGCAGAAGGGGCTCCCCTCTGGAAACACCATATATTTT | CASSQQKGLPSGNTIYF
TRBD1 | TRBJ1-1 | TRBV29-1 | once | TGCAGCGGTCAGACAGGGACGACTGAAGCTTTCTTT | CSGQTGTTEAFF
TRBD1 | TRBJ1-2 | TRBV5-5 | - | TGTGCCAGCAGCTTGGTACAGGGGGCGGGCTATGGCTACACCTTC | CASSLVQGAGYGYTF
TRBD1 | TRBJ2-2 | TRBV28 | - | TGTGCCAGCAGCAGACAGGGGAACACCGGGGAGCTGTTTTTT | CASSRQGNTGELFF
TRBD1 | TRBJ1-2 | TRBV7-2 | - | TGTGCCAGCAGCCAAACCGGGACAGGGGTCCTCTATGGCTACACCTTC | CASSQTGTGVLYGYTF
TRBD1 | TRBJ1-1 | TRBV4-1 | - | TGCGCCAGCAGCGCACAGGGGGCGGGCACTGAAGCTTTCTTT | CASSAQGAGTEAFF
TRBD1 | TRBJ2-5 | TRBV7-9 | - | TGTGCCAGCAGCGCTGGACAGGTTCAAGAGACCCAGTACTTC | CASSAGQVQETQYF
TRBD2 | TRBJ2-2 | TRBV19 | - | TGTGCCAGTAGTTCCCGACTAGCGGGGGTCCCCGGGGAGCTGTTTTTT | CASSSRLAGVPGELFF
- | TRBJ1-1 | TRBV29-1 | - | TGCAGCGTTGATAGAGGGAGGGACACTGAAGCTTTCTTT | CSVDRGRDTEAFF